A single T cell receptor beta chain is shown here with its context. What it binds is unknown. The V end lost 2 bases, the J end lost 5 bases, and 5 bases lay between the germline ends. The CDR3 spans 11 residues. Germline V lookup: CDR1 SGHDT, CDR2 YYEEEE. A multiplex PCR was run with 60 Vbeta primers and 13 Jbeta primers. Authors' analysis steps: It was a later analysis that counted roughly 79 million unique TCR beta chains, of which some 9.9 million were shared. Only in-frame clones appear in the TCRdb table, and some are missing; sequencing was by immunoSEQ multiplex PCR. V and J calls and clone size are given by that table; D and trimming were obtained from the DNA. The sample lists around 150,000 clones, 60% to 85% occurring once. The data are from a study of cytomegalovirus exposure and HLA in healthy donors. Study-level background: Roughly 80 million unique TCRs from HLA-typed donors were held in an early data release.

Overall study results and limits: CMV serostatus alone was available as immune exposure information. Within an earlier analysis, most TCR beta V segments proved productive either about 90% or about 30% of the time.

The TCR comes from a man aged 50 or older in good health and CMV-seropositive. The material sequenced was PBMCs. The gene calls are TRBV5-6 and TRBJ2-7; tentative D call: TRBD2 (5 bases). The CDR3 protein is CASSFGNEQYF. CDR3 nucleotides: TGTGCCAGCAGCTTCGGGAACGAGCAGTACTTC.